Sequencing of this T cell receptor (beta chain) was carried out in a study of blood T cells in healthy people across ages. Whole-study findings and limits: PBMC samples, being unsorted, prevented any conclusive comparison of naive and antigen-experienced cells.

A sample-barcoded 5' primer and a J-beta primer mix were used in a second PCR of about 7 to 12 cycles. TCRdb recomputed calls from the 5' RACE reads with MiXCR, one row per CDR3 protein. The sample shows 700,000 or so distinct CDR3 sequences, 22% of them seen only once. With regard to this clonotype: Antigen: not known.

V lost 3 bases to trimming and J lost 2 bases, with 9 bases between them. The CDR3 totals 14 residues. Germline V gene lookup returns CDR1 SGHVS and CDR2 FQNEAQ. This chain joins TRBV7-8 and TRBJ2-3; D gene uncertain. This sequence was found in a man between 65 and 80 years old in good health. Sequences were obtained from blood. This CDR3 reads CASSLTTDTDTQYF. DNA for the CDR3: TGTGCCAGCAGCTTGACAACAGACACAGATACGCAGTATTTT.